This T cell receptor (beta chain) is from a study of OX40 agonist ivuxolimab in advanced cancers. For the study at large: As their treatment, patients were administered ivuxolimab, an agonistic anti-OX40 (CD134) antibody.

As concerns this clone: No antigen is known for it.

CDR1 ENHRY and CDR2 SYGVKD come from the germline V gene. The length of the CDR3 is 14 residues. Trimming removed 10 bases from V and 3 bases from J; junction bases left unmatched: 8. Study-wide findings and caveats: Relative to CD4+, CD8+ T cells held more expanded clones on average. Both CD4+ and CD8+ T cell populations in blood had undergone clonal expansion by week 6 at 0.1 to 3.0 mg/kg. Expanded peripheral T cell antigen specificity was not determined.

Data came from immunoSEQ multiplex PCR; TCRdb stores just in-frame clones and leaves some out. Of around 46,000 clones listed, roughly nine tenths are singletons. Material: CD4+ or CD8+ T cells sorted from blood, obtained in a trial of the OX40 agonist ivuxolimab. J is TRBJ2-2 and V is TRBV10-3; 7 nucleotides agree with TRBD1. The source of this sequence is an adult with an advanced solid tumor such as melanoma, head and neck, liver or kidney cancer. The CDR3 is CATQSDRDTGELFF. CDR3 in DNA: TGTGCCACCCAATCAGACAGGGACACCGGGGAGCTGTTTTTT.